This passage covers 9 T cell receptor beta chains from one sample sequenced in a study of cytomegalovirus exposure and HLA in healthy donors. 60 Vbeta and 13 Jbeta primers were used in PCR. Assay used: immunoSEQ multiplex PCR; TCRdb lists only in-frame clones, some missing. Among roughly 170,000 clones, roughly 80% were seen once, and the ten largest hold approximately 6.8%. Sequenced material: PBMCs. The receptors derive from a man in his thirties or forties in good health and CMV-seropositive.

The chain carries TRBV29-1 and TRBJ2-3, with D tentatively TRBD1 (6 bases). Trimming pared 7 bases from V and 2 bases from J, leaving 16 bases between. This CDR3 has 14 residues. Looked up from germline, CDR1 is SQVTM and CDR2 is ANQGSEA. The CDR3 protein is CSGGPDSLTDTQYF. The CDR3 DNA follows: TGCAGCGGGGGTCCGGACAGCCTCACAGATACGCAGTATTTT.

Here the CDR3 DNA reads TGTGCCAGCAGTGAAAAAGGACAGGGGATCGTCCCAGATACGCAGTATTTT. This codes for CASSEKGQGIVPDTQYF. The J gene is TRBJ2-3, the V gene TRBV2, with 9 bases identical to TRBD1. The CDR3 extends over 17 amino acids. The V segment lost 2 bases and the J segment 4 bases; nucleotides outside the gene matches: 10. CDR1 is SNHLY and CDR2 is FYNNEI in the germline V gene.

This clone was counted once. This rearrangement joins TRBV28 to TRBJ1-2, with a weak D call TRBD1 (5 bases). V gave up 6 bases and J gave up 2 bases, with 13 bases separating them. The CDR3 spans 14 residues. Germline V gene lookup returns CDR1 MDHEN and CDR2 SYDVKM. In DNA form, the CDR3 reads TGTGCCAGCAGCACATCCGGGGGGAACTATGGCTACACCTTC. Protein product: CASSTSGGNYGYTF.

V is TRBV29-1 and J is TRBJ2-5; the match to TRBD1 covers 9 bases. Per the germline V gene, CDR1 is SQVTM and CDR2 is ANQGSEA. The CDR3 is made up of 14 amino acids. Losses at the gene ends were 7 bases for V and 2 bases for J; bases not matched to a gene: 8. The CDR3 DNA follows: TGCAGCGGGGGGAGGACAGGGGATCAAGAGACCCAGTACTTC. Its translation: CSGGRTGDQETQYF.

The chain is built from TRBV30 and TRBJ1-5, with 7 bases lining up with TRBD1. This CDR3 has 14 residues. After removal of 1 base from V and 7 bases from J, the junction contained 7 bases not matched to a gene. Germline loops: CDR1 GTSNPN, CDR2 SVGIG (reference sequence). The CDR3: CAWSGDGTEQPQHF. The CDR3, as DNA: TGTGCCTGGAGTGGGGACGGGACAGAGCAGCCCCAGCATTTT.

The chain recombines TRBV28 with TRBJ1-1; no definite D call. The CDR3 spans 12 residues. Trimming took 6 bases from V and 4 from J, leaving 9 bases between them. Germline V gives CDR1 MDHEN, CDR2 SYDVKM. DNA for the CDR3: TGTGCCAGCAGGTGGGGAGGCACTGAAGCTTTCTTT. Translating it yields CASRWGGTEAFF.

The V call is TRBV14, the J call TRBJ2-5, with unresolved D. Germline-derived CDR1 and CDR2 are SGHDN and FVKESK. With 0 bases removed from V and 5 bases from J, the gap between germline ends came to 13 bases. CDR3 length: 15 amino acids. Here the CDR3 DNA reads TGTGCCAGCAGCCAAGATGTGCCGCTCGGGGAGACCCAGTACTTC. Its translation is CASSQDVPLGETQYF.

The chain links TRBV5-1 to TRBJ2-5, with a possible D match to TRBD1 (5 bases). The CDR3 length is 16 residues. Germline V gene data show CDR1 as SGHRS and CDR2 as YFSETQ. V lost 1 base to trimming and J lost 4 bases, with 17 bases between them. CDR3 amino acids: CASSLWGRTLGETQYF. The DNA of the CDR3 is TGCGCCAGCAGCTTGTGGGGCCGAACCTTAGGAGAGACCCAGTACTTC.

The CDR3 sequence is CASSFSGSGTPGELFF. The CDR3 DNA reads TGCGCCAGCAGCTTTAGCGGGAGCGGGACCCCCGGGGAGCTGTTTTTT. This chain connects TRBV5-1 to TRBJ2-2; 9 bases fit TRBD2. The CDR3 length is 16 residues. Germline CDR1 SGHRS, CDR2 YFSETQ. V lost 2 bases, J lost 6 bases, and 8 bases stayed unmatched.